This T cell receptor (beta chain) appears in the sequencing data of a study of Graves' ophthalmopathy and Graves' hyperthyroidism. Ten or more counts support this clonotype. Transcripts of RNA were the source for amplifying TCR beta CDR3 regions. The first-round RT-PCR employed HTBI primers together with the Qiagen OneStep RT-PCR kit. A multiplex PCR was then performed as the second round. TCRdb recomputed calls from the multiplex PCR reads with MiXCR, one row per CDR3 protein. Of fewer than 400,000 distinct CDR3 sequences in the sample, around 17% were seen once. Unmatched junction bases numbered 4, after V lost 0 bases and J lost 5 bases. Germline V lookup: CDR1 MNHEY, CDR2 SVGAGI. This CDR3 region has 16 residues. Exclusion applied to patients with other autoimmune diseases, uncontrolled infections, pregnancy or lactation. The evidence that diagnosis relied on was clinical symptoms, serum thyroxine, TRAb, thyroid ultrasound and orbital computed tomography.

This chain uses TRBV6-5 with TRBJ1-6; TRBD1 matches 7 bases. The sample was peripheral blood. This receptor was identified in a woman aged 18-29 years with Graves' ophthalmopathy. CDR3: CASSYSAGGNNSPLHF. The CDR3 DNA is TGTGCCAGCAGTTACTCGGCAGGGGGTAATAATTCACCCCTCCACTTT.